What follows describes a single T cell receptor beta chain. The antigen remains unidentified. The data are from a study of cytomegalovirus exposure and HLA in healthy donors. Whole-study results and caveats: It emerged from a later analysis that several of the most significant clusters appeared to be linked to common viral pathogens.

This PCR relied on a set of 60 Vbeta primers and 13 Jbeta primers. Libraries were prepared by immunoSEQ multiplex PCR; TCRdb keeps only in-frame clonotypes and omits some of them. Of 140,000 to 150,000 clones in the sample, about 73% were seen once. The germline V gene encodes CDR1 LGHNT and CDR2 FRNRAP. The CDR3 contains 17 residues. Germline trimming cut 5 bases from V and 7 bases from J; bases unmatched to any gene: 14. This TCR came from a woman aged 60-75 years in good health and CMV-seropositive. The V call is TRBV12-5, the J call TRBJ2-7; TRBD2 matches 13 bases. What was sequenced was PBMCs. The CDR3 here is CASGPDAGLAGEYEQYF. The CDR3, as DNA: TGTGCTAGTGGTCCCGACGCCGGACTAGCGGGAGAATATGAGCAGTACTTC.